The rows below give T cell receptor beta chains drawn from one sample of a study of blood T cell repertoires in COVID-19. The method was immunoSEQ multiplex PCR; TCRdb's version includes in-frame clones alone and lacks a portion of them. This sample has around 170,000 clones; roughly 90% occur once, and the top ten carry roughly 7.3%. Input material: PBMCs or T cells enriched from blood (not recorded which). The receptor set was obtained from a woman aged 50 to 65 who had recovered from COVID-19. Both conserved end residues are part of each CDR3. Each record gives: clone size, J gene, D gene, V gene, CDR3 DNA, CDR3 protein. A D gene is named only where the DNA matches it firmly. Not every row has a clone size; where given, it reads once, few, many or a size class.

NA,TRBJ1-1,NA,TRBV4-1,TGCGCCAGCAGCCAATCTGCCGATCGAAACCGAGACACTGAAGCTTTCTTT,CASSQSADRNRDTEAFF
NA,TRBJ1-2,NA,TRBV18,TGTGCCAGCTCACCAAGAAAGGGGGATGGCTACACCTTC,CASSPRKGDGYTF
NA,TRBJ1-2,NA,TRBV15,TGTGCCACCAGCAGAGATGGGGGCACCTATGGCTACACCTTC,CATSRDGGTYGYTF
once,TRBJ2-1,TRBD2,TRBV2,TGTGCCAGCAGTCGGACTAGCGGGAGGGTCAATGAGCAGTTCTTC,CASSRTSGRVNEQFF
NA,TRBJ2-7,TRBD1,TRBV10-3,TGTGCCATCAGTGAAGGGACAGGCTACGAGCAGTACTTC,CAISEGTGYEQYF
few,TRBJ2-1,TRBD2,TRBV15,TGTGCCACCAGCAGAGAGGGACTAACATTCCCGAGCTCCTACAATGAGCAGTTCTTC,CATSREGLTFPSSYNEQFF
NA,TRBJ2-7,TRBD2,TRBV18,TGTGCCAGCTCATCTTCGGGAGGCGCAAACGAGCAGTACTTC,CASSSSGGANEQYF
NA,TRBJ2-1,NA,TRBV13,TGTGCCAGCAGCTTAGGGTCGAGGGACACGAGCAAGTTCTTC,CASSLGSRDTSKFF
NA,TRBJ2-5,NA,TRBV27,TGTGCCAGCAGTTCCCCCTGGGCAGGGGAAAAAGAGACCCAGTACTTC,CASSSPWAGEKETQYF
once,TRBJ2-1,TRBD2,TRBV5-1,TGCGCCAGCACCCCTGAGCGGGATGGGGCCAATGAGCAGTTCTTC,CASTPERDGANEQFF
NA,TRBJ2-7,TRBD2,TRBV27,TGTGCCAGCAGTTTATCCCCCCGGGAGGGCCTCTACGAGCAGTACTTC,CASSLSPREGLYEQYF
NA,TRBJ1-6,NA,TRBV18,TGTGCCAGCTCACGGGACAAATATAATTCACCCCTCCACTTT,CASSRDKYNSPLHF
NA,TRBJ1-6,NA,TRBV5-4,TGTGCCAGCAGCGGCAGGGGTGGTTCACCCCTCCACTTT,CASSGRGGSPLHF
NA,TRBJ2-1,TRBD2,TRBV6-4,TGTGCCAGCAGTGACCTAGCGGGAGGGCCGGTGAATGAGCAGTTCTTC,CASSDLAGGPVNEQFF
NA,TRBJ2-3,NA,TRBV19,TGTGCCAGTAGTTGGGGGGGGCTGGTTGATACGCAGTATTTT,CASSWGGLVDTQYF
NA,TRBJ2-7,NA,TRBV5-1,TGCGCCAGCAGCTTAGCGGCGTCCTCCTACGAGCAGTACTTC,CASSLAASSYEQYF
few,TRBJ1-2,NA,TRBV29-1,TGCAGCGTTGCAGCCCTGTCAGGCGGCTACACCTTC,CSVAALSGGYTF